This T cell receptor (beta chain) was captured in a study of molecular identifiers for immune sequencing clone quantification. Looking at the study overall: Replicate RNA came from about 20,000 or 100,000 naive CD8 cells and was split five ways, and four parts were sequenced. Study outcomes and limitations: Spiked Jurkat TCR RNA equivalent to one cell was reportedly detectable in about a million naive cells.

A CD8+CD4-CCR7+CD45RA+ phenotype served as the sorting definition for naive CD8 T cells. The bulk TCR libraries were made with methods described before and with listed TCR primers. MiXCR, run by TCRdb on the PCR reads, gives a single entry per CDR3 protein. The sample yields some 650,000 distinct CDR3 sequences, 20% seen once. Concerning this clonotype: Its antigen remains unknown. This may be a read error: a much more frequent sequence differs by one nucleotide.

The sequence came from a human donor in good health. Some libraries in this study had Jurkat cell RNA spiked in. The sample was naive CD8+ T cells from blood, with Jurkat cell RNA spiked in. Subset described: FACS-sorted CD8+CD4-CCR7+CD45RA+ naive T cells.

The CDR3 reads CASSVLGLAGPDAQYF. Here the CDR3 DNA reads TGTGCCAGCAGCGTACTGGGACTAGCGGGCCCAGATGCGCAGTATTTT. The chain uses TRBV9 and TRBJ2-3, with 12 bases matching TRBD2. Germline V gene sequence: CDR1 SGDLS, CDR2 YYNGEE. The CDR3 spans 16 residues.